A selection of T cell receptor beta chains follows, all from one sample in a study of blood T cells in healthy people across ages. TCRdb recomputed calls from the 5' RACE reads with MiXCR, one row per CDR3 protein. The table has about 630,000 distinct CDR3 sequences, around 21% seen once. Material for sequencing was blood. The receptors were sampled from a man in his 70s in good health. The CDR3 runs from the conserved cysteine through the conserved F or W. The order of the fields is CDR3 DNA, CDR3 protein, D gene, clone size, CDR3 length, V gene, J gene. The D gene is left open where the match is weak. Where a row states a size, it is once, few, many or the class of an expanded clone; other rows omit it.

DNA: TGCGCCAGCAGCTCACGGGGTACTACCTACAATGAGCAGTTCTTC; CDR3: CASSSRGTTYNEQFF; D: .; size: .; length: 15; V: TRBV5-1; J: TRBJ2-1
DNA: TGTGCCAGCAGCCAAGGATGGTCATCTGATAACTATGGCTACACCTTC; CDR3: CASSQGWSSDNYGYTF; D: .; size: many; length: 16; V: TRBV3-1; J: TRBJ1-2
DNA: TGTGCCAGCAGTCCCCGGGAGGGCACCTACGAGCAGTACTTC; CDR3: CASSPREGTYEQYF; D: TRBD2; size: many; length: 14; V: TRBV12-3/TRBV12-4; J: TRBJ2-7
DNA: TGTGCCAGCAGCTTAGCCCGCGCGGGTACTGAAGCTTTCTTT; CDR3: CASSLARAGTEAFF; D: .; size: .; length: 14; V: TRBV7-8; J: TRBJ1-1
DNA: TGCAGTGCTAGAGATCGGGCGTTTCGTGGCTACACCTTC; CDR3: CSARDRAFRGYTF; D: .; size: .; length: 13; V: TRBV20-1; J: TRBJ1-2
DNA: TGTGCCAGCGGCTATTCCACTGAAGCTTTCTTT; CDR3: CASGYSTEAFF; D: .; size: .; length: 11; V: TRBV12-3/TRBV12-4; J: TRBJ1-1
DNA: TGTGCCATCCATAACGGGGGAGGAGAACTGTTTTTT; CDR3: CAIHNGGGELFF; D: .; size: .; length: 12; V: TRBV10-3; J: TRBJ1-4
DNA: TGTGCCAGCAGTGAAAGCCTCCTGAGGGACTATGGCTACACCTTC; CDR3: CASSESLLRDYGYTF; D: .; size: few; length: 15; V: TRBV6-1; J: TRBJ1-2
DNA: TGTGCCAGCCAAAGGAGGGCGGTTGGCACAGATACGCAGTATTTT; CDR3: CASQRRAVGTDTQYF; D: .; size: many; length: 15; V: TRBV27; J: TRBJ2-3
DNA: TGTGCCAGCAGCTTAACCCCCGGGACGTCCTTTGAGACCCAGTACTTC; CDR3: CASSLTPGTSFETQYF; D: .; size: few; length: 16; V: TRBV7-2; J: TRBJ2-5
DNA: TGCAGCGTTGAATCGGGTCTCCAAGAGACCCAGTACTTC; CDR3: CSVESGLQETQYF; D: .; size: many; length: 13; V: TRBV29-1; J: TRBJ2-5
DNA: TGCAGTGCTAGAGGCAAGAATGAAAAACTGTTTTTT; CDR3: CSARGKNEKLFF; D: .; size: few; length: 12; V: TRBV20-1; J: TRBJ1-4
DNA: TGCGCCAGCAGCCAGGACAGGTTCTACAAGCAGTACTTC; CDR3: CASSQDRFYKQYF; D: TRBD1; size: .; length: 13; V: TRBV4-1; J: TRBJ2-5
DNA: TGTGCCAGCAGTTACCCCGGGACCCAGTCCAATGAGCAGTTCTTC; CDR3: CASSYPGTQSNEQFF; D: .; size: .; length: 15; V: TRBV6-6; J: TRBJ2-1
DNA: TGCGCCAGCAGCTTGGCAGGTGGCGGGGCGAACACCGGGGAGCTGTTTTTT; CDR3: CASSLAGGGANTGELFF; D: .; size: .; length: 17; V: TRBV5-1; J: TRBJ2-2
DNA: TGCAGTGCTAGAAGAGGATTGGGAGAGACCCAGTACTTC; CDR3: CSARRGLGETQYF; D: .; size: many; length: 13; V: TRBV20-1; J: TRBJ2-5
DNA: TGTGCCAGCAGTTTCATAGAGAACACTGAAGCTTTCTTT; CDR3: CASSFIENTEAFF; D: .; size: .; length: 13; V: TRBV12-3/TRBV12-4; J: TRBJ1-1
DNA: TGCAGCGTTCGACCCGGGACAGTTAGCACAGATACGCAGTATTTT; CDR3: CSVRPGTVSTDTQYF; D: TRBD1; size: few; length: 15; V: TRBV29-1; J: TRBJ2-3
DNA: TGTGCCAGCAGCTCCGGGACTAGCGGGCCCACAGATACGCAGTCTTTT; CDR3: CASSSGTSGPTDTQSF; D: TRBD2; size: .; length: 16; V: TRBV7-3; J: TRBJ2-3
DNA: TGCAGTGCTGACCGGATAATCTCTGGGGCCAACGTCCTGACTTTC; CDR3: CSADRIISGANVLTF; D: .; size: .; length: 15; V: TRBV20-1; J: TRBJ2-6
DNA: TGTGCCAGCAGTTTATCGTCCACAGGGAATGAGCAGTTCTTC; CDR3: CASSLSSTGNEQFF; D: .; size: few; length: 14; V: TRBV28; J: TRBJ2-1
DNA: TGCAGTGCCAATCTAGTACGAAGCGGGAGTTTCCCAGATACGCAGTATTTT; CDR3: CSANLVRSGSFPDTQYF; D: TRBD2; size: .; length: 17; V: TRBV20-1; J: TRBJ2-3
DNA: TGTGCCAGCAGCCCTCATAGCGGGATCCAAGAGACCCAGTACTTC; CDR3: CASSPHSGIQETQYF; D: TRBD2; size: few; length: 15; V: TRBV9; J: TRBJ2-5
DNA: TGCAGTGCCCAATTTGGGACACGGAATTCACCCCTCCACTTT; CDR3: CSAQFGTRNSPLHF; D: .; size: .; length: 14; V: TRBV20-1; J: TRBJ1-6
DNA: TGTGCCAGCATTGAGAGGGGGCGCGACTATGGCTACACCTTC; CDR3: CASIERGRDYGYTF; D: TRBD1; size: few; length: 14; V: TRBV6-5; J: TRBJ1-2
DNA: TGTGCCAGCGGCGTGCTGAAAGAGACCCAGTACTTC; CDR3: CASGVLKETQYF; D: .; size: few; length: 12; V: TRBV2; J: TRBJ2-5
DNA: TGCGCCAGCAGCTTGGAACTAGCGGGAGGAGCCAAAAACATTCAGTACTTC; CDR3: CASSLELAGGAKNIQYF; D: TRBD2; size: many; length: 17; V: TRBV5-1; J: TRBJ2-4
DNA: TGTGCCAGCTTGGGGATGCTACCTAACTATGGCTACACCTTC; CDR3: CASLGMLPNYGYTF; D: .; size: few; length: 14; V: TRBV28; J: TRBJ1-2
DNA: TGTGCCAGCAACAATGGACTAGCGGGAAATGAGCAGTTCTTC; CDR3: CASNNGLAGNEQFF; D: TRBD2; size: .; length: 14; V: TRBV6-5; J: TRBJ2-1
DNA: TGTGCCAGCGGGCAAAGGAGCACTGAAGCTTTCTTT; CDR3: CASGQRSTEAFF; D: .; size: .; length: 12; V: TRBV7-9; J: TRBJ1-1
DNA: TGCAGGGCCCGGCCGATGAAATCACTACAATCCTACGAGCAGTACTTC; CDR3: CRARPMKSLQSYEQYF; D: .; size: .; length: 16; V: TRBV20-1; J: TRBJ2-7
DNA: TGTGCCACGCAAGGGAGGGAGGATAACAATGAGCAGTTCTTC; CDR3: CATQGREDNNEQFF; D: TRBD2; size: .; length: 14; V: TRBV15; J: TRBJ2-1
DNA: TGTGCCATCAGTGGCTACGGGGACATTCAGTACTTC; CDR3: CAISGYGDIQYF; D: .; size: .; length: 12; V: TRBV10-3; J: TRBJ2-4
DNA: TGTGCCGGGAGAACGGGGGGGTATTACAATGAGCAGTTCTTC; CDR3: CAGRTGGYYNEQFF; D: TRBD2; size: many; length: 14; V: TRBV6-1; J: TRBJ2-1
DNA: TGTGCCAGCAGTGAGGGCGGGGGGTATAACAATGAGCAGTTCTTC; CDR3: CASSEGGGYNNEQFF; D: TRBD2; size: .; length: 15; V: TRBV2; J: TRBJ2-1
DNA: TGTGCCACCAGCAGGGGGGACTCCACAGATACGCAGTATTTT; CDR3: CATSRGDSTDTQYF; D: .; size: .; length: 14; V: TRBV15; J: TRBJ2-3
DNA: TGTGCCAGCAGCCAAGTCCGAGGAGATACGCAGTATTTT; CDR3: CASSQVRGDTQYF; D: .; size: .; length: 13; V: TRBV14; J: TRBJ2-3
DNA: TGCAGTGCTAGTGACGCAACTAATGAAAAACTGTTTTTT; CDR3: CSASDATNEKLFF; D: .; size: .; length: 13; V: TRBV20-1; J: TRBJ1-4
DNA: TGTGCCAGCAGCCAGGAGGAGACCCAGCACTTC; CDR3: CASSQEETQHF; D: .; size: .; length: 11; V: TRBV3-1; J: TRBJ2-5
DNA: TGTGCCAGCAGCAATTTTCCCGGGCCGAATTACGAGCAGTACTTC; CDR3: CASSNFPGPNYEQYF; D: .; size: .; length: 15; V: TRBV21-1; J: TRBJ2-7
DNA: TGCAGTTCCCCAGGCGGATCTAGCGCTTCCTACGAGCAGTACTTC; CDR3: CSSPGGSSASYEQYF; D: .; size: few; length: 15; V: TRBV20-1; J: TRBJ2-7
DNA: TGTGCCAGCAGTTGGGGGGGCGAGATGAAAGCTTTCTTT; CDR3: CASSWGGEMKAFF; D: .; size: .; length: 13; V: TRBV12-3/TRBV12-4; J: TRBJ1-1